This T cell receptor (beta chain) was identified in a study of T-cell memory formation after mild COVID-19 (TCRdb year 2021). For context, the study as a whole: Most TCR sequence clusters were specific to one of the two donors. In a couple of donors, T-cell clones that expanded and contracted after mild COVID-19 were followed by sequencing TCRalpha and TCRbeta repertoires longitudinally. Two young, previously healthy adult volunteers made up the cohort, one male and one female. Points the paper makes about the study in general: Clones contracting from day 15 to 85 had balanced CD4/CD8 phenotypes, while a second wave expanding from day 15 to 37 was biased towards CD4+. Contracting CD4+ clones were found mainly in CM and EM memory subsets, while CD8+ clones were enriched in EMRA. The study included only a couple of mild cases, and larger cohorts that include severe cases with pre-infection samples were judged to be necessary. Some responding clones were detected in pre-infection memory, suggesting pre-existing cross-reactive memory T cells joined the SARS-CoV-2 response. The second-wave clones that peaked on day 37 were not confirmed to be SARS-CoV-2 specific.

The instrument given in TCRdb is Illumina NovaSeq 6000. TCRalpha and TCRbeta cDNA libraries were constructed by 5'RACE with constant-segment primers, with sample barcodes and unique molecular identifiers being introduced. RNA was extracted from every sample with Trizol reagent. Library amplification was performed in two PCR steps, and a second sample barcode and Illumina TruSeq adapters were introduced in the second step. The libraries were sequenced on an Illumina NovaSeq using 2 x 150 bp paired-end reads. Regarding the original processing steps: The reads were demultiplexed and collapsed into UMI-guided consensus sequences using migec v1.2.7. Using mixcr v2.1.11, UMI consensuses were aligned to TRA and TRB V and J templates and then assembled into clonotypes. Expanded or contracted clonotypes were those called significant by both edgeR and NoisET, with noise models trained on biological replicates. For edgeR calls, a false discovery rate-adjusted p below 0.01 and a log2 fold-change threshold of 1 were applied. As an exploratory analysis of dynamics, PCA with hierarchical clustering was applied to max-normalized trajectories of the 1000 most abundant clonotypes. Separately sequenced CD4+ and CD8+ repertoires were used to assign the CD4 or CD8 phenotype of responding clones. TCRdb itself trimmed the public reads at Q25 with fastp, ran MiXCR and retained productive beta chains. Entries are consolidated by CDR3 protein sequence, retaining the most common genes and DNA. The V and J calls follow TCRdb's processing rather than the paper's. The sample table records about 57,000 distinct CDR3 sequences; approximately 12% of these occur just once. Around 25% of the sample belongs to the ten largest clones.

Ten or more counts support this clonotype. No cognate antigen has been identified for it. Per-nucleotide qualities are absent, and no much larger clonotype sits a single base away. Ficoll-Paque density gradient centrifugation was used to isolate PBMCs. The specimen was PBMCs or a T cell subset sorted from them (not recorded which). This clonotype was obtained from a man younger than 30 who had mild COVID-19 (a few samples of this study predate the infection). The sample titles of this study are shuffled in the database, so cell type and time point are left out; the donor was told from shared clones.

Read as DNA, the sequence is TGCGCCAGCAGCCAAGGAGGCTCCGAGCAGTACTTC. Its translation reads: CASSQGGSEQYF. This sequence uses TRBV4-3 and TRBJ2-7, with no confident D gene call. CDR1 and CDR2 are drawn from the germline V gene: LGHNA, YSLEER. V loses 1 base of germline sequence and J loses 6 bases, and the interval between the two ends is 7 bases. Measured from the cysteine to the phenylalanine, the CDR3 is 12 residues long. Left in the record is the CDR3 DNA by itself, 36 bases read in frame from the first base.